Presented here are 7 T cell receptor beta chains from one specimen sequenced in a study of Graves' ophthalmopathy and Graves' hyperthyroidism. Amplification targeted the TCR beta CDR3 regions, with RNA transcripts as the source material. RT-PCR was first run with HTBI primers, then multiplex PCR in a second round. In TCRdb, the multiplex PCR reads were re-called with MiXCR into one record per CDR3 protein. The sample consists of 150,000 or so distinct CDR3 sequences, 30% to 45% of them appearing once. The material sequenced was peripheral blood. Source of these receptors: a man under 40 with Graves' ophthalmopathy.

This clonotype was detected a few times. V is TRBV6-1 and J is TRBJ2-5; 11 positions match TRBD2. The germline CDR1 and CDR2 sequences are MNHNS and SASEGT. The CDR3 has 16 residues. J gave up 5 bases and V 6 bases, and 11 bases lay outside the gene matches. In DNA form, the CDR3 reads TGTGCCAGCAGGGTCGTTAGCGGGAGGGCCATCGAGACCCAGTACTTC. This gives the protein CASRVVSGRAIETQYF.

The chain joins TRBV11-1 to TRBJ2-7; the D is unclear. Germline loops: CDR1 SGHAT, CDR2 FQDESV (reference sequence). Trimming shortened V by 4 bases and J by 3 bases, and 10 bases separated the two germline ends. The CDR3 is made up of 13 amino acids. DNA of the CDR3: TGTGCCAGCAGCTATACCGGAAACTACGAGCAGTACTTC. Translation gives CASSYTGNYEQYF. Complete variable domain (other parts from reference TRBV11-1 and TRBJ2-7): EAEVAQSPRYKITEKSQAVAFWCDPISGHATLYWYRQILGQGPELLVQFQDESVVDDSQLPKDRFSAERLKGVDSTLKIQPAELGDSAMYLCASSYTGNYEQYFGPGTRLTVT.

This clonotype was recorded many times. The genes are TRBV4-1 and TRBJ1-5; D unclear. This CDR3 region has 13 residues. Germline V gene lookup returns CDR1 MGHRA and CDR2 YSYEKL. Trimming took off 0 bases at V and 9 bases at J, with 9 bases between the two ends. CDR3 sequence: CASSQDVFAPQHF. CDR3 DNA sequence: TGCGCCAGCAGCCAAGATGTTTTCGCGCCCCAGCATTTT.

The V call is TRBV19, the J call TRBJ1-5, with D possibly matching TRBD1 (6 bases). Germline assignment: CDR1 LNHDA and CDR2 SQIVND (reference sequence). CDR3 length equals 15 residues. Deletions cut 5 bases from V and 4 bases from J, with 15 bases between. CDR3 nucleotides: TGTGCCAGTAGTTGGGGACAAGGGGAGAATCAGCCCCAGCATTTT. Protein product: CASSWGQGENQPQHF.

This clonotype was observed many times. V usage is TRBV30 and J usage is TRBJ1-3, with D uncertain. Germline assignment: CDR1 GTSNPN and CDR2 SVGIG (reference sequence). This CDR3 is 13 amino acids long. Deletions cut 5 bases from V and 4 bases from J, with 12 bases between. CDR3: CAWSQIPGNTIYF. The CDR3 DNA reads TGTGCCTGGTCTCAGATTCCGGGAAACACCATATATTTT.

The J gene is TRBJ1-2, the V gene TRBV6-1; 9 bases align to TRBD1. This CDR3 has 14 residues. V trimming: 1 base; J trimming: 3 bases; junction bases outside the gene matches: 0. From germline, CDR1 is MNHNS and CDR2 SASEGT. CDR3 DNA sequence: TGTGCCAGCAGTGAAGGGGACAGGGACTATGGCTACACCTTC. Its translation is CASSEGDRDYGYTF.

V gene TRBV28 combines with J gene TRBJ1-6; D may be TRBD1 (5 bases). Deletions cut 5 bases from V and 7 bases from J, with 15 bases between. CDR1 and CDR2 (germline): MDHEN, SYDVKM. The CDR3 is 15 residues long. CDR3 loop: CASSAFQGMNSPLHF. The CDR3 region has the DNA TGTGCCAGCAGTGCATTCCAGGGCATGAATTCACCCCTCCACTTT.